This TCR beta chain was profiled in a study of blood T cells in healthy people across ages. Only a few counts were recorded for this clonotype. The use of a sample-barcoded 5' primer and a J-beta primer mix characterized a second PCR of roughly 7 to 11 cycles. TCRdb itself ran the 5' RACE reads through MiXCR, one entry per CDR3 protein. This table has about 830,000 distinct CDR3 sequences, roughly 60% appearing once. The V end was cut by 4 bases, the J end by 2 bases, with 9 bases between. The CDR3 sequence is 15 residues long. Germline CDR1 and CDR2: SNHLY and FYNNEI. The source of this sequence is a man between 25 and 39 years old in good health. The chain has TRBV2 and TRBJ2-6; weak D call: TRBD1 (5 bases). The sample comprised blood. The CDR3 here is CASSVGRAGANVLTF. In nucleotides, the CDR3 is TGTGCCAGCAGTGTTGGCAGGGCTGGGGCCAACGTCCTGACTTTC.